These T cell receptor beta chains were read from a single sample in a study of read filtering for tumor transcriptome and immune sequencing. TCRdb re-derived calls from the reads in MiXCR, one entry per CDR3 protein. The sample comprises 11,000 to 15,000 distinct CDR3 sequences, about a fifth of which are singletons, and 75% to 85% rests with the top ten. The sample consisted of a population of CD138-negative cells sorted from bone marrow. Every receptor here comes from a donor at least 40 years old with multiple myeloma. Both conserved end residues are part of each CDR3. The D gene is left open where the match is weak. Clone size appears in some rows only: once, few, many, or a class for an expanded clone.

D,V,size,J,CDR3,DNA
TRBD1,TRBV20-1,many,TRBJ1-1,CSAIQGAYITEAFF,TGCAGTGCAATACAGGGGGCGTATATCACTGAAGCTTTCTTT
NA,TRBV20-1,many,TRBJ2-3,CSAIDSGLSVQYF,TGCAGTGCCATAGATTCAGGGTTATCAGTGCAGTATTTT
NA,TRBV12-3/TRBV12-4,few,TRBJ2-7,CASGSTFGQYF,TGTGCCAGCGGCTCGACCTTCGGGCAGTACTTC
NA,TRBV18,few,TRBJ1-2,CASSRERDDGYTF,TGTGCCAGCTCACGGGAAAGGGACGATGGCTACACCTTC
NA,TRBV2,NA,TRBJ1-6,CASLRDGNSPLHF,TGTGCCAGCCTCAGAGACGGAAATTCACCCCTCCACTTT
TRBD2,TRBV4-1,many,TRBJ2-3,CASSPRLAGEKDTQYF,TGCGCCAGCAGCCCACGACTAGCGGGAGAGAAAGATACGCAGTATTTT
NA,TRBV7-9,many,TRBJ2-3,CASSLAGAYLGTDTQYF,TGTGCCAGCAGCTTAGCGGGGGCCTACCTCGGCACAGATACGCAGTATTTT
NA,TRBV18,many,TRBJ2-2,CASSPRQSDGTGELFF,TGTGCCAGCTCTCCCCGACAAAGCGATGGCACCGGGGAGCTGTTTTTT
NA,TRBV20-1,many,TRBJ2-5,CSSGGEETQYF,TGCAGCTCCGGCGGGGAAGAGACCCAGTACTTC
NA,TRBV5-1,many,TRBJ2-3,CASSLAAGRGDTQYF,TGCGCCAGCAGCTTGGCCGCAGGGCGGGGAGATACGCAGTATTTT